The entry that follows covers one T cell receptor beta chain sequence. This CDR3 region has 15 residues. Germline loops: CDR1 MRHNA, CDR2 SNTAGT. This sample was included in a study of cytomegalovirus exposure and HLA in healthy donors. PCR involved 60 Vbeta and 13 Jbeta primers. Clones were read by immunoSEQ multiplex PCR, and TCRdb kept only the in-frame ones, dropping some. The repertoire consists of 90,000 to 120,000 clones, with around 69% occurring once and the leading ten covering roughly 2.1%. The clonotype comes from a man between 18 and 35 years old in good health and CMV-seronegative. Sequencing input: PBMCs. The V and J genes are TRBV6-4 and TRBJ2-5; 9 bases are shared with TRBD1. The J call is uncertain, as TRBJ2-7 better fits the DNA end. Here the CDR3 reads CASSDRTGAPYEQYF. For the CDR3, the DNA is TGTGCCAGCAGTGACCGGACAGGGGCCCCCTACGAGCAGTACTTC.